The next 12 T cell receptor beta chains were all read from a single sample in a study of T cell responses to AZD1222 COVID-19 vaccine. Clones were sequenced by immunoSEQ multiplex PCR, and TCRdb holds only the in-frame ones, with some missing. The sample yields roughly 130,000 clones, about 91% seen once. The sequencing here drew on peripheral blood, taken on day 0 of AZD1222 vaccination. The source of these receptors is an adult in good health.

In this sample, this clone turned up once. This rearrangement joins TRBV6-1 to TRBJ1-2; no reliable D call. Germline values: CDR1 MNHNS, CDR2 SASEGT. The CDR3 contains 13 residues. Trimming took 2 bases from V and 4 from J, leaving 8 bases between them. This CDR3 is CASSESGFYGYTF. Written as DNA, the CDR3 is TGTGCCAGCAGTGAATCGGGGTTCTATGGCTACACCTTC.

J is TRBJ2-5 and V is TRBV23-1; no clear D gene. TRBV23-1 is labeled an ORF, and its function is uncertain. V lost 0 bases and J lost 1, with 9 bases in between. This CDR3 has 15 amino acids. As DNA, the CDR3 is TGCGCCAGCAGTCAATCTTCAGAGCCCCAAGAGACCCAGTACTTC. Residues: CASSQSSEPQETQYF.

This clone was detected only once. The rearrangement joins TRBV5-4 to TRBJ1-2; perhaps TRBD1 as D (6 bases). Trimming left V 2 bases short and J 3 bases short, with 8 bases between. Germline assignment: CDR1 SGHNT and CDR2 YYREEE (reference sequence). CDR3 size: 13 residues. The CDR3 sequence: CASSLTGHYGYTF. In DNA, the CDR3 is TGTGCCAGCAGCTTAACAGGGCACTATGGCTACACCTTC.

The rearrangement joins TRBV3-1 (or the pseudogene TRBV3-2) to TRBJ2-1; 13 positions match TRBD2. J was trimmed by 7 bases and V by 4 bases; bases with no gene match: 4. Germline CDR1 is LGHDT and CDR2 is YNNKEL (reference sequence). CDR3 length: 15 amino acids. The CDR3 nucleotides read TGTGCCAGCAGCCGGACTAGCGGGAGAGGAAATGAGCAGTTCTTC. Translating it yields CASSRTSGRGNEQFF.

The chain has TRBV4-1 and TRBJ2-4; no definite D call. Germline CDR1 MGHRA, CDR2 YSYEKL. V dropped 3 bases and J dropped 2 bases, with 11 bases sitting between them. The CDR3 is 15 amino acids. The CDR3: CASSQGSGTKNIQYF. The CDR3 DNA follows: TGCGCCAGCAGCCAGGGCAGTGGGACCAAAAACATTCAGTACTTC.

In this sample, this clone turned up a few times. V is TRBV2 and J is TRBJ2-2, with a possible D match to TRBD2 (5 bases). The CDR3 loop spans 14 amino acids. Per germline, CDR1 SNHLY and CDR2 FYNNEI. The ends were cut back, 6 bases at V and 3 bases at J, with 11 bases in the middle. DNA for the CDR3: TGTGCCAGCAGGAAAAGCGGATACACCGGGGAGCTGTTTTTT. It is translated as CASRKSGYTGELFF.

This clone has only a few counts. The rearrangement joins TRBV6-5 to TRBJ1-6, with D unresolved. Trimming took off 0 bases at V and 4 bases at J, with 7 bases between the two ends. This CDR3 is built from 15 residues. The germline V gene has CDR1 MNHEY and CDR2 SVGAGI. As DNA, the CDR3 is TGTGCCAGCAGTTACTCGATGGGATATAATTCACCCCTCCACTTT. Protein sequence: CASSYSMGYNSPLHF.

CDR3 nucleotide sequence: TGTGCCAGCAGCTTAGGCATAACAGAGAACACTGAAGCTTTCTTT. Protein sequence: CASSLGITENTEAFF. The chain links TRBV13 to TRBJ1-1, with D uncertain. This CDR3 has 15 residues. Germline V gives CDR1 PRHDT, CDR2 FYEKMQ (reference sequence). V lost 0 bases to trimming and J lost 1 base, with 9 bases between them.

The chain employs TRBV11-1 and TRBJ2-2, with TRBD2 matching over 13 bases. Trimming took 5 bases from V and 8 from J; bases not matched to a gene: 8. The length of the CDR3 is 16 residues. Germline V lookup: CDR1 SGHAT, CDR2 FQDESV (reference sequence). Here the CDR3 reads CASSPGLAGVNGELFF. DNA of the CDR3: TGTGCCAGCAGCCCCGGACTAGCGGGAGTGAATGGGGAGCTGTTTTTT.

The rearrangement joins TRBV24-1 to TRBJ2-3, with 12 bases fitting TRBD2. Germline CDR1 KGHDR, CDR2 SFDVKD. Trimming took 6 bases from V and 4 from J; bases not matched to a gene: 4. The CDR3 extends over 15 amino acids. The CDR3 nucleotides are TGTGCCACCAGTCTAACTAGCGGGGGGCCAGATACGCAGTATTTT. This sequence encodes CATSLTSGGPDTQYF.

This chain uses TRBV7-9 with TRBJ2-1, with 12 bases identical to TRBD2. Germline CDR1 reads SEHNR; CDR2 reads FQNEAQ (reference sequence). Trimming removed 6 bases from V and 4 bases from J; junction bases left unmatched: 7. CDR3 length: 16 residues. Here the CDR3 reads CASRPPSGRAYNEQFF. The CDR3 nucleotides read TGTGCCAGCAGACCCCCTAGCGGGAGGGCTTACAATGAGCAGTTCTTC.

This chain uses TRBV10-3 with TRBJ1-1, with 9 bases aligning to TRBD1. Germline CDR1 and CDR2: ENHRY and SYGVKD. The CDR3 sequence is 13 residues long. Trimming at V came to 6 bases and at J to 5 bases, leaving 4 bases not matched to a gene. CDR3 nucleotide sequence: TGTGCCATCAGAGAGGACAGGGGAACTGAAGCTTTCTTT. Residues: CAIREDRGTEAFF.